This TCR beta chain was profiled in a study of T cell responses to AZD1222 COVID-19 vaccine. Here immunoSEQ multiplex PCR was the method, and the copy in TCRdb shows in-frame clones only, minus some. The sample lists about 150,000 clones, approximately 85% occurring once. Germline values: CDR1 MNHEY, CDR2 SVGAGI. The CDR3 extends over 13 amino acids. V lost 7 bases to trimming and J lost 7 bases, with 14 bases between them. The sample consisted of peripheral blood, taken on day 0 of MenACWY control vaccination. This TCR came from an adult in good health. The chain recombines TRBV6-5 with TRBJ1-5; D gene ambiguous. The CDR3 loop is CASNNGLGQPQHF. The CDR3 DNA reads as TGTGCCAGCAATAACGGGTTAGGCCAGCCCCAGCATTTT.